This TCR beta chain appears in the sequencing data of a study of T cell repertoires in cytomegalovirus infection. Study overall: It was recently identified HLA-C-restricted and well-studied HLA-B-restricted CMV epitopes that the study used. Notes on the study in general: Clonotype analysis showed dominance of the ex vivo response by HLA-C-restricted CMV-specific TCR beta clonotypes.

This CDR3 contains 16 residues. Germline-derived CDR1 and CDR2 are LNHDA and SQIVND (reference sequence). Trimming took off 3 bases at V and 7 bases at J, with 18 bases between the two ends. One entry per CDR3 protein, called by TCRdb with MiXCR from the reads. The table lists 600,000 to 700,000 distinct CDR3 sequences, roughly 33% of them singletons, with roughly 18% in the top ten. Concerning this clonotype itself: Its antigen is as yet unknown.

The receptor was isolated from a human donor in good health (CMV status not recorded). Some clones in this sample may be carry-over from other donors' samples. The chain is built from TRBV19 and TRBJ1-4; D perhaps matches TRBD1 (6 bases). Material: cultured PBMCs, obtained from culture after CMV antigen stimulation. The CDR3 sequence: CASSIRTRGLGEKLFF. DNA for the CDR3: TGTGCCAGTAGTATTCGGACCAGGGGTTTGGGTGAAAAACTGTTTTTT. The entire variable domain, with the rest obtained from reference TRBV19 and TRBJ1-4, is as follows: DGGITQSPKYLFRKEGQNVTLSCEQNLNHDAMYWYRQDPGQGLRLIYYSQIVNDFQKGDIAEGYSVSREKKESFPLTVTSAQKNPTAFYLCASSIRTRGLGEKLFFGSGTQLSVL.